The present entry profiles one T cell receptor (beta chain) with its context. The treatment was: oral pan-JAK inhibitor, 5-10 mg twice daily. The entry originates in a study of CD8+ T cells in alopecia areata. In the study overall: Among treated patients, oral tofacitinib was administered at 5 to 10 mg twice daily.

V gave up 7 bases and J gave up 5 bases, with 12 bases separating them. Germline values: CDR1 SNHLY, CDR2 FYNNEI. The CDR3 has 13 amino acids. The authors extracted RNA and reverse transcribed it into cDNA as the sequencing template. Profiling relied on immunoSEQ multiplex PCR, and the TCRdb table lists in-frame clones only, not all of them. The sample shows roughly 200,000 clones, 43% of them seen only once. This receptor was taken from a human donor with alopecia areata. The chain carries TRBV2 and TRBJ1-5; no firm D call. The specimen comprised CD4+ T cells sorted from blood, sampled at roughly week 38, from a patient treated with tofacitinib. CDR3 sequence reads: CASKVGKDQPQHF. CDR3 nucleotides: TGTGCCAGCAAAGTTGGCAAGGATCAGCCCCAGCATTTT.